Below, one TCR beta chain is given with its context. The CDR3 totals 13 residues. Germline V gene lookup returns CDR1 SGHRS and CDR2 YFSETQ. V trimming: 4 bases; J trimming: 8 bases; junction bases outside the gene matches: 3. This entry comes from a study of control samples from healthy donors and cancer patients. Using immunoSEQ multiplex PCR, the repertoire was profiled, and TCRdb retains in-frame clones only, with some absent. Of about 89,000 clones listed, about 84% are singletons. Sequencing was done on a sample of blood. This receptor was taken from a woman aged 40 to 50 in good health. The rearrangement joins TRBV5-1 to TRBJ2-1; TRBD2 agrees at 10 bases. The CDR3 nucleotides read TGCGCCAGCAGCCCCGGGACTAGCGATGAGCAGTTCTTC. Amino acids: CASSPGTSDEQFF.